Listed below are T cell receptor beta chains from one sample, sequenced in a study of blood T cell repertoires in COVID-19. Data came from immunoSEQ multiplex PCR; TCRdb stores just in-frame clones and leaves some out. The sample records approximately 230,000 clones, approximately 88% being singletons. Sequences were obtained from peripheral blood. The receptors were sampled from a woman aged 25-40 years with COVID-19, enrolled during active disease. CDR3s include the opening cysteine and the closing phenylalanine or tryptophan. The D gene is left open where the match is weak. Clone size appears in some rows only: once, few, many, or a class for an expanded clone.

V	size	D	J	DNA	CDR3
TRBV7-8	few	NA	TRBJ1-5	TGTGCCAGCACGGGGGTAGGGTGGGGACCGATAAGCAATCAGCCCCAGCATTTT	CASTGVGWGPISNQPQHF
TRBV28	NA	TRBD1	TRBJ1-6	TGTGCCAGCAGTCTACAGGGGATAAGTTCACCCCTCCACTTT	CASSLQGISSPLHF
TRBV4-1	NA	NA	TRBJ2-1	TGCGCCAGCAGCCTCCGCGACGGGGACAATGAGCAGTTCTTC	CASSLRDGDNEQFF
TRBV10-1	NA	TRBD1	TRBJ2-4	TGCGCCACCGAATTACAGGGGGCCAAAAACATTCAGTACTTC	CATELQGAKNIQYF
TRBV7-9	NA	NA	TRBJ2-2	TGTGCCAGCAGCCAACCTCTAGCCCCCGGGGAGCTGTTTTTT	CASSQPLAPGELFF
TRBV18	NA	NA	TRBJ2-5	TGTGCCAGCTCACCAGGAGAGCGGGAGACCCAGTACTTC	CASSPGERETQYF
TRBV21-1	NA	NA	TRBJ2-2	TGTGCCAGCAGCAAAGGTAGGTGGGGCTCGAACACCGGGGAGCTGTTTTTT	CASSKGRWGSNTGELFF
TRBV29-1	NA	TRBD1	TRBJ1-1	TGCAGCGCCCACGCACAGGGGCGAAACACTGAAGCTTTCTTT	CSAHAQGRNTEAFF
TRBV5-1	NA	TRBD2	TRBJ2-1	TGCGCCAGCAGCTTGGAGGAGCGGGGGGCTTACAATGAGCAGTTCTTC	CASSLEERGAYNEQFF
TRBV19	NA	TRBD1	TRBJ1-5	TGTGCCAGTAGTACAAGACAGGGGGTAAGCAATCAGCCCCAGCATTTT	CASSTRQGVSNQPQHF
TRBV7-2	NA	NA	TRBJ2-7	TGTGCCAGCAGCTTAAAGAGTACCTACGAGCAGTACTTC	CASSLKSTYEQYF
TRBV6-5	NA	TRBD1	TRBJ2-1	TGTGCCAGCAGCCACAGGGGAGCAGGGCAGTTCTTC	CASSHRGAGQFF
TRBV19	NA	NA	TRBJ1-5	TGTGCCAGTAGTAGCCTCCGGACAGGCAATCAGCCCCAGCATTTT	CASSSLRTGNQPQHF
TRBV12-3/TRBV12-4	NA	NA	TRBJ1-2	TGTGCCAGCAGCTACGGACAGCTCTATGGCTACACCTTC	CASSYGQLYGYTF
TRBV11-2	few	TRBD1	TRBJ1-2	TGTGCCAGCAGCTTAGTCGAGGGACAGGGGGCGCGGGGCTACACCTTC	CASSLVEGQGARGYTF
TRBV25-1	NA	NA	TRBJ2-2	TGTGCCAGCAGTGAATTAACTAGCACCGGGGAGCTGTTTTTT	CASSELTSTGELFF
TRBV9	NA	TRBD1	TRBJ1-4	TGTGCCAGCAGCAAAAATCCGGGACAGGGGAATACTAATGAAAAACTGTTTTTT	CASSKNPGQGNTNEKLFF
TRBV6-5	NA	NA	TRBJ1-2	TGTGCCAGCAGGTCCCCAGGGAACTATGGCTACACCTTC	CASRSPGNYGYTF
TRBV19	NA	TRBD1	TRBJ1-5	TGTGCCAGTAGTATAGGACAGGGTGTCAGCAATCAGCCCCAGCATTTT	CASSIGQGVSNQPQHF
TRBV11-2	NA	TRBD2	TRBJ2-7	TGTGCCAGCAGCTCACAAAGCGGGGGGGCCGTAAGGGAGCAGTACTTC	CASSSQSGGAVREQYF
TRBV6-5	NA	NA	TRBJ1-1	TGTGCCAGCAGATCCGGACAGTACACTGAAGCTTTCTTT	CASRSGQYTEAFF
TRBV10-3	NA	NA	TRBJ1-1	TGTGCCATCAGTGAGTCGTCCGGGGAAAAGAGGGCTTTCTTT	CAISESSGEKRAFF
TRBV2	NA	TRBD1	TRBJ1-4	TGTGCCAGCAGAGAGGGACAGTTGAATGAAAAACTGTTTTTT	CASREGQLNEKLFF
TRBV4-1	NA	NA	TRBJ2-7	TGCGCCAGCAGCCCAGGGTTCACCTACGAGCAGTACTTC	CASSPGFTYEQYF
TRBV20-1	few	TRBD2	TRBJ2-2	TGCAGTGCTAGTGCTTCCGGGACTAGCGGCCTAGAGGGCGGGGAGCTGTTTTTT	CSASASGTSGLEGGELFF
TRBV11-2	NA	TRBD1	TRBJ1-2	TGTGCCAGCAGCTTAGATGGGACAGGGAACTATGGCTACACCTTC	CASSLDGTGNYGYTF
TRBV2	NA	TRBD1	TRBJ1-6	TGTGCCAGCACTAGGGACAGGGTCGGGTCCTATAATTCACCCCTCCACTTT	CASTRDRVGSYNSPLHF
TRBV5-4	NA	TRBD2	TRBJ2-1	TGTGCCAGCAGCGTTGGCGGGCTAGCGGGCCGCAATGAGCAGTTCTTC	CASSVGGLAGRNEQFF
TRBV5-1	NA	NA	TRBJ1-5	TGCGCCAGCAGCTTGCCCCCACGGTATCAGCCCCAGCATTTT	CASSLPPRYQPQHF
TRBV4-1	NA	TRBD2	TRBJ2-3	TGCGCCAGCAGCCGCGAGGGTCGGGGGGGCCTGGATACGCAGTATTTT	CASSREGRGGLDTQYF
TRBV9	NA	TRBD1	TRBJ2-5	TGTGCCAGCAGCGTACGTCCCGGGACAGGGGACCAAGAGACCCAGTACTTC	CASSVRPGTGDQETQYF
TRBV2	few	NA	TRBJ2-2	TGTGCCAGCAGGCCCGGCTCGGGGGCCGGGGAGCTGTTTTTT	CASRPGSGAGELFF
TRBV4-1	NA	NA	TRBJ2-2	TGCGCCAGCAGCCTATCCTCTAGCGCCGGGGAGCTGTTTTTT	CASSLSSSAGELFF
TRBV28	NA	TRBD1	TRBJ2-7	TGTGCCAGCAGCAGCAGGGGGTCGAGCTCCTACGAGCAGTACTTC	CASSSRGSSSYEQYF
TRBV5-5	NA	NA	TRBJ1-4	TGTGCCAGTTACCCCCTCCCGGCAGGGCTAACAACTAATGAAAAACTGTTTTTT	CASYPLPAGLTTNEKLFF
TRBV3-1/TRBV3-2	NA	NA	TRBJ2-7	TGTGCCAGCAGCCAGGCGACTTCGACCTACGAGCAGTACTTC	CASSQATSTYEQYF
TRBV6-6	NA	NA	TRBJ2-3	TGTGCCAGCAGTTACTTGGCTTCCGATACGCAGTATTTT	CASSYLASDTQYF
TRBV6-2/TRBV6-3	NA	TRBD1	TRBJ2-5	TGTGCCAGCAGTTACTCGCAGGACAGGGAATACCTGGAGACCCAGTACTTC	CASSYSQDREYLETQYF
TRBV4-3	NA	NA	TRBJ2-2	TGCGCCAGCAGCCAAAAGGCAGGGAACACCGGGGAGCTGTTTTTT	CASSQKAGNTGELFF
TRBV11-2	NA	NA	TRBJ1-6	TGTGCCAGCAGCTCAACAATAGGGGATTCACCCCTCCACTTT	CASSSTIGDSPLHF
TRBV10-3	NA	TRBD2	TRBJ2-3	TGTGCCATCAGTGAGTCAGTGGCGGGGGGGGTTGGAGATACGCAGTATTTT	CAISESVAGGVGDTQYF
TRBV6-2/TRBV6-3	once	NA	TRBJ2-3	TGTGCCAGCAGTTACTCCGTGGGAGTTATCCCAGATACGCAGTATTTT	CASSYSVGVIPDTQYF
TRBV5-1	NA	NA	TRBJ2-5	TGCGCCAGCAGCTTGGTGGCCCAAGAGACCCAGTACTTC	CASSLVAQETQYF
TRBV10-3	NA	NA	TRBJ2-5	TGTGCCATCAGTGAGTTTTCAGGGGAGACCCAGTACTTC	CAISEFSGETQYF
TRBV19	few	NA	TRBJ2-4	TGTGCCAGTAGTATCCGCGGCGCCCCGGGGGCCAAAAACATTCAGTACTTC	CASSIRGAPGAKNIQYF
TRBV27	once	TRBD2	TRBJ2-1	TGTGCCAGCAGATATAGCGGGAGTAGAAGGGCCTACAATGAGCAGTTCTTC	CASRYSGSRRAYNEQFF
TRBV10-3	NA	TRBD1	TRBJ2-7	TGTGCCAGCCAGGGACAGGGGGTCCTCGAGCAGTACTTC	CASQGQGVLEQYF
TRBV5-1	few	TRBD1	TRBJ1-6	TGCGCCAGCGGAATAAGCCCGGGACAGGGGTATTCACCCCTCCACTTT	CASGISPGQGYSPLHF
TRBV5-1	NA	TRBD1	TRBJ1-2	TGCGCCAGCAGCTTGAGGGAGCAGGGGGTAAACTATGGCTACACCTTC	CASSLREQGVNYGYTF
TRBV7-9	NA	TRBD2	TRBJ2-2	TGTGCCAGCAGCTTAGTGAGCGGGAGGGACACCGGGGAGCTGTTTTTT	CASSLVSGRDTGELFF
TRBV3-1/TRBV3-2	NA	TRBD1	TRBJ1-6	TGTGCCAGCAGCCGTCGGGACAGGGCTTCACCCCTCCACTTT	CASSRRDRASPLHF